These T cell receptor beta chains were read from a single sample in a study of blood T cells in healthy people across ages. MiXCR, applied by TCRdb to the 5' RACE reads, yields one record per CDR3 protein. The sample contains about 580,000 distinct CDR3 sequences, roughly 48% of which appear only once. What was sequenced was blood. These receptors originate from a man older than 75 in good health. Each CDR3 is given with its conserved first and last residue. Each record gives: J gene, clone size, V gene, D gene, CDR3 protein, CDR3 DNA. A D gene is named only where the DNA matches it firmly. Size is omitted from some rows. Given values are once, few, many or a class for expanded clones.

J: TRBJ2-3; size: many; V: TRBV6-5; D: NA; CDR3: CASSSIASSSTQYF; DNA: TGTGCCAGCAGTTCGATCGCTAGCAGTAGTACGCAGTATTTT
J: TRBJ2-7; size: once; V: TRBV10-2; D: NA; CDR3: CASRESLGDTEQYF; DNA: TGCGCCAGCAGGGAGTCCTTGGGGGATACCGAGCAGTACTTC
J: TRBJ2-2; size: NA; V: TRBV6-6; D: NA; CDR3: CASSYPTGTNAGELFF; DNA: TGTGCCAGCAGCTACCCCACCGGGACGAACGCCGGGGAGCTGTTTTTT
J: TRBJ1-4; size: NA; V: TRBV18; D: NA; CDR3: CASSPLEGYEKLFF; DNA: TGTGCCAGCTCACCACTGGAGGGCTACGAAAAACTGTTTTTT
J: TRBJ2-1; size: NA; V: TRBV21-1; D: NA; CDR3: CASSKLRHLRHEQFF; DNA: TGTGCCAGCAGCAAATTGAGACACTTGAGGCATGAGCAGTTCTTC
J: TRBJ2-5; size: NA; V: TRBV7-2; D: TRBD1; CDR3: CASSTLTGQETQYF; DNA: TGTGCCAGCAGCACTCTGACAGGGCAAGAGACCCAGTACTTC
J: TRBJ2-7; size: NA; V: TRBV6-2/TRBV6-3; D: TRBD2; CDR3: CASSPTSGRSEQYF; DNA: TGTGCCAGCAGTCCGACTAGCGGGAGATCCGAGCAGTACTTC
J: TRBJ2-5; size: many; V: TRBV7-2; D: NA; CDR3: CASSLRGTQYF; DNA: TGTGCCAGCAGCTTAAGGGGGACCCAGTACTTC
J: TRBJ2-1; size: NA; V: TRBV6-2/TRBV6-3; D: NA; CDR3: CASSRGDGDLNEQFF; DNA: TGTGCCAGCAGTAGGGGGGACGGGGATCTCAATGAGCAGTTCTTC
J: TRBJ2-7; size: NA; V: TRBV7-2; D: TRBD1; CDR3: CASSFTDRGEQYF; DNA: TGTGCCAGCAGCTTCACAGACAGGGGCGAGCAGTACTTC
J: TRBJ2-3; size: few; V: TRBV4-3; D: TRBD2; CDR3: CASRLIAGTGDTQYF; DNA: TGCGCCAGCAGACTCATAGCGGGCACAGGAGATACGCAGTATTTT
J: TRBJ2-1; size: NA; V: TRBV12-3/TRBV12-4; D: TRBD2; CDR3: CASSSKLAVTNEQFF; DNA: TGTGCCAGCAGTTCGAAACTAGCGGTGACGAATGAGCAGTTCTTC
J: TRBJ2-2; size: NA; V: TRBV7-2; D: NA; CDR3: CASSPGGLRNTGELFF; DNA: TGTGCCAGCAGCCCAGGGGGACTCCGGAACACCGGGGAGCTGTTTTTT
J: TRBJ2-7; size: NA; V: TRBV9; D: TRBD1; CDR3: CASSKGQGNEQYF; DNA: TGTGCCAGCAGCAAGGGACAGGGGAACGAGCAGTACTTC
J: TRBJ1-2; size: few; V: TRBV20-1; D: NA; CDR3: CSASFRAGGYTF; DNA: TGCAGTGCTAGTTTCAGGGCGGGAGGCTACACCTTC
J: TRBJ2-1; size: few; V: TRBV6-4; D: NA; CDR3: CASSAQLGYEQFF; DNA: TGTGCCAGCAGTGCCCAACTAGGATATGAGCAGTTCTTC
J: TRBJ2-7; size: NA; V: TRBV20-1; D: TRBD2; CDR3: CSARIPTGGREQYF; DNA: TGCAGTGCTAGAATCCCAACGGGAGGGCGCGAGCAGTACTTC
J: TRBJ1-1; size: NA; V: TRBV28; D: NA; CDR3: CASSPPYRNTEAFF; DNA: TGTGCCAGCAGTCCACCATACAGGAACACTGAAGCTTTCTTT
J: TRBJ2-5; size: NA; V: TRBV20-1; D: NA; CDR3: CSASTLKGQETQYF; DNA: TGCAGTGCTAGCACACTCAAGGGCCAAGAGACCCAGTACTTC
J: TRBJ2-2; size: NA; V: TRBV12-3/TRBV12-4; D: NA; CDR3: CASRNTLGTGELFF; DNA: TGTGCCAGCAGAAATACCCTGGGGACCGGGGAGCTGTTTTTT
J: TRBJ2-3; size: NA; V: TRBV6-5; D: NA; CDR3: CASSYSDWADTQYF; DNA: TGTGCCAGCAGTTACTCCGATTGGGCAGATACGCAGTATTTT
J: TRBJ2-3; size: few; V: TRBV7-9; D: NA; CDR3: CASSSDRIGNTQYF; DNA: TGTGCCAGCAGCTCCGACAGGATCGGAAATACGCAGTATTTT
J: TRBJ1-1; size: NA; V: TRBV10-3; D: NA; CDR3: CATLGSDRGKAFF; DNA: TGTGCCACCTTAGGGTCAGACCGGGGAAAAGCTTTCTTT
J: TRBJ2-1; size: NA; V: TRBV5-1; D: TRBD1; CDR3: CASSPTTGRPGADEQFF; DNA: TGCGCCAGCAGCCCAACGACAGGGAGACCAGGTGCGGACGAGCAGTTCTTC
J: TRBJ1-2; size: NA; V: TRBV28; D: TRBD1; CDR3: CASSLGDRGNEGYTF; DNA: TGTGCCAGCAGTCTGGGGGACAGGGGAAACGAGGGCTACACCTTC
J: TRBJ1-6; size: few; V: TRBV6-1; D: NA; CDR3: CASSESGNNSPLHF; DNA: TGTGCCAGCAGTGAATCAGGGAATAATTCACCCCTCCACTTT
J: TRBJ2-1; size: NA; V: TRBV24-1; D: TRBD2; CDR3: CATSPGGRALNEQFF; DNA: TGTGCCACCAGTCCTGGCGGGAGGGCCCTCAATGAGCAGTTCTTC
J: TRBJ2-7; size: NA; V: TRBV7-8; D: NA; CDR3: CASSPGTGKSYEQYF; DNA: TGTGCCAGCAGCCCTGGGACGGGGAAATCCTACGAGCAGTACTTC
J: TRBJ1-2; size: NA; V: TRBV7-2; D: NA; CDR3: CASSLVRGPGGYTF; DNA: TGTGCCAGCAGCTTAGTTAGGGGCCCGGGGGGCTACACCTTC
J: TRBJ2-7; size: NA; V: TRBV10-3; D: NA; CDR3: CAIRDIHEQYF; DNA: TGTGCCATCAGGGACATCCACGAGCAGTACTTC
J: TRBJ1-2; size: NA; V: TRBV20-1; D: TRBD1; CDR3: CSAVQGASGYTF; DNA: TGCAGTGCTGTACAGGGGGCATCTGGCTACACCTTC
J: TRBJ1-2; size: few; V: TRBV7-9; D: NA; CDR3: CASSPLRTGYGYTF; DNA: TGTGCCAGCAGCCCTCTCCGGACGGGGTATGGCTACACCTTC
J: TRBJ2-1; size: once; V: TRBV5-1; D: TRBD2; CDR3: CASSLSGRGVRYNEQFF; DNA: TGCGCCAGCAGCTTGTCAGGCCGGGGGGTACGCTACAATGAGCAGTTCTTC
J: TRBJ2-1; size: NA; V: TRBV29-1; D: NA; CDR3: CSVASSYNEQFF; DNA: TGCAGCGTCGCTAGCTCCTACAATGAGCAGTTCTTC
J: TRBJ1-2; size: NA; V: TRBV27; D: NA; CDR3: CASSLSNQGFGGYTF; DNA: TGTGCCAGCAGTTTATCGAATCAGGGGTTTGGGGGCTACACCTTC
J: TRBJ2-3; size: NA; V: TRBV24-1; D: NA; CDR3: CATSDRGWGTDTQYF; DNA: TGTGCCACCAGTGATCGGGGTTGGGGCACAGATACGCAGTATTTT
J: TRBJ1-2; size: many; V: TRBV6-5; D: TRBD1; CDR3: CASRETGRRFGYTF; DNA: TGTGCCAGCAGGGAGACAGGGAGGAGGTTTGGCTACACCTTC
J: TRBJ2-7; size: NA; V: TRBV27; D: TRBD2; CDR3: CASSRGRDRYEQYF; DNA: TGTGCCAGCAGCCGTGGGAGGGATCGTTACGAGCAGTACTTC
J: TRBJ1-2; size: many; V: TRBV29-1; D: NA; CDR3: CSAPSGARYGYTF; DNA: TGCAGCGCCCCATCAGGGGCGCGGTATGGCTACACCTTC
J: TRBJ1-1; size: NA; V: TRBV7-2; D: NA; CDR3: CASSFRGFPTEAFF; DNA: TGTGCCAGCAGCTTCAGGGGCTTCCCCACGGAAGCTTTCTTT
J: TRBJ1-2; size: many; V: TRBV4-1; D: TRBD1; CDR3: CASSQGPGQGYGYTF; DNA: TGCGCCAGCAGCCAAGGACCGGGACAGGGGTATGGCTACACCTTC
J: TRBJ2-6; size: many; V: TRBV6-1; D: NA; CDR3: CASSPTAVGGPGANVLTF; DNA: TGTGCCAGCAGCCCAACGGCCGTAGGGGGTCCTGGGGCCAACGTCCTGACTTTC
J: TRBJ2-7; size: few; V: TRBV27; D: TRBD2; CDR3: CASSPLAGGRREQYF; DNA: TGTGCCAGCAGTCCCCTAGCGGGAGGACGTCGCGAGCAGTACTTC
J: TRBJ2-3; size: few; V: TRBV20-1; D: TRBD2; CDR3: CSAQGTWLAGGTDTQYF; DNA: TGCAGTGCCCAAGGGACATGGCTAGCGGGCGGCACAGATACGCAGTATTTT
J: TRBJ1-2; size: many; V: TRBV6-6; D: NA; CDR3: CASSFLDRSGYTF; DNA: TGTGCCAGCAGTTTCCTGGACAGATCTGGCTACACCTTC
J: TRBJ2-4; size: NA; V: TRBV7-3; D: NA; CDR3: CASSLTGPENIQYF; DNA: TGTGCCAGCAGCTTAACAGGGCCTGAAAACATTCAGTACTTC
J: TRBJ2-7; size: many; V: TRBV7-9; D: TRBD1; CDR3: CASSSQTGDAEQYF; DNA: TGTGCCAGCAGTTCTCAGACAGGGGATGCCGAGCAGTACTTC
J: TRBJ2-1; size: few; V: TRBV7-2; D: TRBD1; CDR3: CASSRQGHYNEQFF; DNA: TGTGCCAGCAGCAGACAGGGGCACTACAATGAGCAGTTCTTC
J: TRBJ2-4; size: few; V: TRBV20-1; D: NA; CDR3: CSARDAAGAKNIQYF; DNA: TGCAGTGCTAGAGATGCGGCGGGAGCCAAAAACATTCAGTACTTC
J: TRBJ2-1; size: NA; V: TRBV20-1; D: NA; CDR3: CSATSPGHSTNEQFF; DNA: TGCAGTGCTACCTCTCCGGGACACTCTACCAATGAGCAGTTCTTC
J: TRBJ2-3; size: few; V: TRBV29-1; D: NA; CDR3: CSVDKGVNTDTQYF; DNA: TGCAGCGTTGATAAAGGGGTTAACACAGATACGCAGTATTTT
J: TRBJ1-2; size: few; V: TRBV4-3; D: NA; CDR3: CASSQALDQASGYTF; DNA: TGCGCCAGCAGCCAAGCCTTGGATCAGGCGTCTGGCTACACCTTC
J: TRBJ2-1; size: few; V: TRBV7-2; D: TRBD2; CDR3: CASSLRRLAGGGEQFF; DNA: TGTGCCAGCAGCTTACGGAGACTAGCGGGAGGGGGTGAGCAGTTCTTC
J: TRBJ2-7; size: few; V: TRBV20-1; D: NA; CDR3: CSARGVADYEQYF; DNA: TGCAGTGCTAGAGGGGTAGCGGACTACGAGCAGTACTTC
J: TRBJ2-7; size: NA; V: TRBV12-3/TRBV12-4; D: TRBD2; CDR3: CASRWGSGGLYNEQYF; DNA: TGTGCCAGCAGATGGGGTAGCGGGGGCCTCTACAATGAGCAGTACTTC
J: TRBJ2-1; size: few; V: TRBV24-1; D: NA; CDR3: CATSGRGTSYNEQFF; DNA: TGTGCCACCAGTGGCAGGGGTACGTCCTACAATGAGCAGTTCTTC
J: TRBJ1-5; size: few; V: TRBV2; D: TRBD1; CDR3: CASSPTGTANQPQHF; DNA: TGTGCCAGCAGTCCTACCGGGACAGCAAATCAGCCCCAGCATTTT
J: TRBJ2-2; size: few; V: TRBV20-1; D: TRBD2; CDR3: CSASAGGLDTGELFF; DNA: TGCAGTGCTAGTGCGGGGGGCCTAGACACCGGGGAGCTGTTTTTT
J: TRBJ2-1; size: NA; V: TRBV24-1; D: NA; CDR3: CATSDRVDNEQFF; DNA: TGTGCCACCAGTGATCGCGTGGACAATGAGCAGTTCTTC
J: TRBJ2-2; size: NA; V: TRBV7-9; D: TRBD2; CDR3: CASSPAGLAGLAGELFF; DNA: TGTGCCAGCAGCCCAGCTGGATTAGCGGGATTGGCCGGGGAGCTGTTTTTT